A single sample gave rise to the 20 T cell receptor beta chains below, sequenced in a study of beta chain features in type 1 diabetes. Findings and caveats of the study: TCRB CDR3s were moderately but significantly shorter in Type 1 diabetes patients in all four CD4+ subsets.

No antigen is known for these receptors. Expressed TCRB transcripts were sequenced, since all the RNA that had been isolated was reverse transcribed. Clones were read by immunoSEQ multiplex PCR, and TCRdb kept only the in-frame ones, dropping some. Counted here are 250,000 or so clones, approximately 13% occurring once; the ten biggest clones make up 0.019%. Material: naive CD4+ T cells from blood. These receptors were obtained from a man younger than 40 with type 1 diabetes.

This clone turned up a few times. The DNA for the CDR3 is TGTGCCAGCAGCACTACCGGGACAGGGGGAGTTGGCTACACCTTC. It is translated as CASSTTGTGGVGYTF. This chain connects TRBV6-6 to TRBJ1-2, with 11 bases fitting TRBD1. The CDR3 sequence is 15 residues long. Losses at the gene ends were 6 bases for V and 7 bases for J; bases not matched to a gene: 10. CDR1 and CDR2 from the germline V gene are MNHNY and SVGAGI (reference sequence).

This clone was found a few times. The V and J genes are TRBV5-1 and TRBJ2-3, with D maybe TRBD2 (6 bases). From germline, CDR1 is SGHRS and CDR2 YFSETQ. With 0 bases removed from V and 1 base from J, the gap between germline ends came to 18 bases. The CDR3 has 18 residues. This CDR3 reads CASSLAPQAGTRTDTQYF. The CDR3 DNA reads TGCGCCAGCAGCTTGGCCCCTCAGGCGGGGACCCGCACAGATACGCAGTATTTT.

This clone came up a few times. The rearrangement joins TRBV25-1 to TRBJ2-6, with no clear D. Per the germline V gene, CDR1 is MGHDK and CDR2 is SYGVNS. The germline V and J ends were trimmed by 5 bases and 0 bases, with 5 bases remaining between them. The CDR3 runs to 14 residues. The DNA of the CDR3 is TGTGCCAGCAGTTTTAGCTCTGGGGCCAACGTCCTGACTTTC. This encodes CASSFSSGANVLTF.

The chain has TRBV7-2 and TRBJ2-7, with D maybe TRBD1 (6 bases). CDR1 is SGHTA and CDR2 is FQGNSA in the germline V gene. V was cut by 5 bases and J by 4 bases, with 18 bases left in between. CDR3 length equals 15 residues. As DNA, the CDR3 is TGTGCCAGCAGCGCCCCCCGGGGACACCAATACGAGCAGTACTTC. It translates to CASSAPRGHQYEQYF.

This clone was seen a few times. The chain recombines TRBV6-6 with TRBJ2-3; a possible D gene is TRBD1 (6 bases). Trimming left V 7 bases short and J 3 bases short, with 11 bases between. Germline-derived CDR1 and CDR2 are MNHNY and SVGAGI (reference sequence). This CDR3 spans 13 amino acids. The CDR3 nucleotides read TGTGCCAGCAAACAGGGTGGAACAGATACGCAGTATTTT. The encoded protein is CASKQGGTDTQYF.

The chain couples TRBV11-2 to TRBJ2-1; 7 bases line up with TRBD1. The CDR3 runs to 18 residues. Germline V gives CDR1 SGHAT, CDR2 FQNNGV. J gave up 0 bases and V 4 bases, and 12 bases lay outside the gene matches. CDR3 residues: CASSSLTGNILSYNEQFF. CDR3 DNA: TGTGCCAGCAGCTCCCTGACAGGGAATATACTCTCCTACAATGAGCAGTTCTTC.

The chain couples TRBV28 to TRBJ1-4; perhaps TRBD1 as D (5 bases). This CDR3 spans 15 amino acids. The germline gives CDR1 MDHEN, CDR2 SYDVKM. V gave up 5 bases and J gave up 2 bases, with 12 bases separating them. The CDR3 region has the DNA TGTGCCAGCAGTACTTTTACAGGCACTAATGAAAAACTGTTTTTT. As protein: CASSTFTGTNEKLFF.

The chain joins TRBV5-1 to TRBJ2-3; the match to TRBD2 covers 14 bases. This CDR3 region has 16 residues. The V gene end was trimmed by 4 bases and the J gene end by 4 bases; junction bases not matched to a gene: 5. CDR1 is SGHRS, CDR2 YFSETQ, per germline. In nucleotides, the CDR3 is TGCGCCAGCAGCACCGGACTAGCGGGGGGTTCAGATACGCAGTATTTT. This encodes CASSTGLAGGSDTQYF.

The rearrangement links TRBV19 to TRBJ2-7, with D tentatively TRBD1 (5 bases). The length of the CDR3 is 14 residues. CDR1 is LNHDA and CDR2 is SQIVND in the germline V gene (reference sequence). With 1 base removed from V and 3 bases from J, the gap between germline ends came to 10 bases. The DNA for the CDR3 is TGTGCCAGTAGTATAGTGGGGCTTAACTACGAGCAGTACTTC. Translation gives CASSIVGLNYEQYF. Using reference TRBV19 and TRBJ2-7 for the parts outside the CDR3, the full variable domain is DGGITQSPKYLFRKEGQNVTLSCEQNLNHDAMYWYRQDPGQGLRLIYYSQIVNDFQKGDIAEGYSVSREKKESFPLTVTSAQKNPTAFYLCASSIVGLNYEQYFGPGTRLTVT.

The chain recombines TRBV7-2 with TRBJ2-5, with TRBD1 matching over 7 bases. The V and J ends lost 3 bases and 5 bases, in that order; junction bases with no gene match: 6. The CDR3 covers 14 residues. Germline lookup yields CDR1 SGHTA and CDR2 FQGNSA. The CDR3 region is CASSLSTGLETQYF. CDR3 DNA: TGTGCCAGCAGCTTGTCGACAGGGTTGGAGACCCAGTACTTC.

The sample holds a few counts of this clone. The chain combines TRBV15 with TRBJ2-1, with 7 bases matching TRBD2. V was clipped by 0 bases and J by 4 bases; unmatched bases: 6. In germline, CDR1 is LNHNV, CDR2 YYDKDF (reference sequence). The CDR3 spans 16 residues. The CDR3 sequence is CATSRDWLAVYNEQFF. In DNA form, the CDR3 reads TGTGCCACCAGCAGAGATTGGCTAGCGGTATACAATGAGCAGTTCTTC.

The chain is built from TRBV29-1 and TRBJ1-4; D is unresolved. This CDR3 has 14 residues. V was clipped by 5 bases and J by 0 bases, with 10 bases between them. Germline V gene lookup returns CDR1 SQVTM and CDR2 ANQGSEA. The CDR3 sequence is CSVSQTATNEKLFF. CDR3 DNA: TGCAGCGTTTCCCAGACTGCAACTAATGAAAAACTGTTTTTT.

V gene TRBV11-1 combines with J gene TRBJ2-7, with D perhaps TRBD1 (5 bases). V was trimmed by 5 bases and J by 0 bases, leaving 11 bases between them. Germline-derived CDR1 and CDR2 are SGHAT and FQDESV (reference sequence). This CDR3 is 14 amino acids long. CDR3 amino acids: CASSQGFSSYEQYF. The CDR3 DNA sequence: TGTGCCAGCAGCCAGGGATTTAGCTCCTACGAGCAGTACTTC.

CDR3 protein: CASSQGPMGAQETQYF. The DNA for the CDR3 is TGTGCCAGCAGCCAAGGCCCTATGGGGGCACAAGAGACCCAGTACTTC. The chain uses TRBV14 and TRBJ2-5, with D perhaps TRBD1 (6 bases). The CDR3 totals 16 residues. The V gene lost 1 base and the J gene lost 2 bases, with 14 bases spanning the gap. In germline, CDR1 is SGHDN, CDR2 FVKESK. Together with reference TRBV14 and TRBJ2-5, the CDR3 gives the full variable domain: EAGVTQFPSHSVIEKGQTVTLRCDPISGHDNLYWYRRVMGKEIKFLLHFVKESKQDESGMPNNRFLAERTGGTYSTLKVQPAELEDSGVYFCASSQGPMGAQETQYFGPGTRLLVL.

This clone turned up a few times. The rearrangement uses TRBV30 and TRBJ1-1; 7 nucleotides agree with TRBD1. Looked up from germline, CDR1 is GTSNPN and CDR2 is SVGIG (reference sequence). J was trimmed by 5 bases and V by 3 bases; bases with no gene match: 6. The CDR3 contains 13 residues. In nucleotides, the CDR3 is TGTGCCTGGAGCGGAACAGGGGATACTGAAGCTTTCTTT. Residues: CAWSGTGDTEAFF.

A few counts support this clone. The rearrangement joins TRBV29-1 to TRBJ2-7; 8 bases fit TRBD1. The CDR3 is made up of 13 amino acids. CDR1 and CDR2 from the germline V gene are SQVTM and ANQGSEA. The trim removed 7 bases at V and 6 bases at J, leaving 11 bases unmatched. The CDR3 sequence is CSAQLRDRREQYF. Written as DNA, the CDR3 is TGCAGCGCTCAACTCCGGGACAGGCGCGAGCAGTACTTC.

This chain links TRBV27 with TRBJ1-2; perhaps TRBD1 as D (6 bases). This CDR3 region has 15 residues. Trimming cost V 4 bases and J 4 bases, with 16 bases left between them. CDR1 and CDR2 from the germline V gene are MNHEY and SMNVEV (reference sequence). The CDR3 coding sequence is TGTGCCAGCAGTTACCGCGACAGGCCTCTCTATGGCTACACCTTC. Its protein product is CASSYRDRPLYGYTF.

V and J are TRBV23-1 and TRBJ2-7, with D maybe TRBD2 (5 bases). TRBV23-1 has ORF status, its function being uncertain. The CDR3 is made up of 9 amino acids. Trimming left V 11 bases short and J 6 bases short, with 8 bases between. As DNA, the CDR3 is TGCGCCGGGAGACTCGAGCAGTACTTC. It translates to CAGRLEQYF.

In its sample, this clone was seen many times. The V call is TRBV7-9, the J call TRBJ2-6; no definite D call. The ends were cut back, 1 base at V and 0 bases at J, with 7 bases in the middle. The CDR3 is made up of 16 amino acids. Per germline, CDR1 SEHNR and CDR2 FQNEAQ (reference sequence). Here the CDR3 reads CASSLDVGSGANVLTF. CDR3 coding DNA: TGTGCCAGCAGCTTAGACGTCGGCTCTGGGGCCAACGTCCTGACTTTC. Full variable domain (outside the CDR3, taken from reference TRBV7-9 and TRBJ2-6): DTGVSQNPRHKITKRGQNVTFRCDPISEHNRLYWYRQTLGQGPEFLTYFQNEAQLEKSRLLSDRFSAERPKGSFSTLEIQRTEQGDSAMYLCASSLDVGSGANVLTFGAGSRLTVL.

This clone has a handful of counts. Other DNA sequences in this specimen translate into the identical CDR3. The chain carries TRBV5-1 and TRBJ2-2; D may be TRBD1 (5 bases). The CDR3 loop spans 13 amino acids. The germline V and J ends were trimmed by 3 bases and 5 bases, with 8 bases remaining between them. Germline CDR1 reads SGHRS; CDR2 reads YFSETQ. The CDR3 region has the DNA TGCGCCAGCAGCTCGCAGGGTACCGGGGAGCTGTTTTTT. Amino acid sequence: CASSSQGTGELFF.